One and the same sample provided the 15 T cell receptor beta chains below, sequenced in a study of blood T cell repertoires in COVID-19 (dated by TCRdb to 2018 to 2021). The library relied on the immunoSEQ multiplex PCR assay. Here the immuneACCESS table is served through TCRdb, limited to in-frame sequences with V and J called. Missing clones are a known gap in these copies; in checked studies unresolved V genes cover under half, and the rest lacks a known reason. The sample data list about 68,000 clones, and roughly 84% of these were observed just once. Approximately 8.8% of the sample rests with the top ten. Sequencing input: peripheral blood. These receptor sequences come from a man aged 45 to 65 with active COVID-19.

This chain connects TRBV30 to TRBJ2-3; the D is unclear. There are 11 residues in the CDR3. Trimming left V 1 base short and J 3 bases short, with 2 bases between. Germline assignment: CDR1 GTSNPN and CDR2 SVGIG (reference sequence). As DNA, the CDR3 is TGTGCCTGGAGTGCAACAGATACGCAGTATTTT. It is translated as CAWSATDTQYF.

This rearrangement joins TRBV7-8 to TRBJ2-2; 7 bases align to TRBD1. With V trimmed by 2 bases and J by 4 bases, 7 bases remained unmatched. CDR1 and CDR2 (germline): SGHVS, FQNEAQ. The CDR3 has 16 residues. The CDR3 DNA is TGTGCCAGCAGCTTACCGGGACAGTGGTCCACCGGGGAGCTGTTTTTT. This codes for CASSLPGQWSTGELFF.

The chain uses TRBV24-1 and TRBJ2-1; TRBD1 might be the D (6 bases). Looked up from germline, CDR1 is KGHDR and CDR2 is SFDVKD. Trimming took 4 bases from V and 2 from J, leaving 11 bases between them. This CDR3 region has 15 residues. The CDR3 sequence is CATSDRGQTYNEQFF. The DNA of the CDR3 is TGTGCCACCAGTGACCGTGGACAGACCTACAATGAGCAGTTCTTC.

V is TRBV5-1 and J is TRBJ2-1, with 10 bases that match TRBD2. The CDR3 has 15 residues. Germline V gene sequence: CDR1 SGHRS, CDR2 YFSETQ. V dropped 0 bases and J dropped 9; count of bases not matched to a gene: 6. The CDR3 nucleotides read TGCGCCAGCAGCTTGGGTCTAGCGGGAGAGGTTGAGCAGTTCTTC. Protein: CASSLGLAGEVEQFF.

The chain has TRBV6-5 and TRBJ1-6; tentatively, D is TRBD1 (5 bases). V was trimmed by 6 bases and J by 7 bases, leaving 16 bases between them. The CDR3 extends over 15 amino acids. Germline V lookup: CDR1 MNHEY, CDR2 SVGAGI. Here the CDR3 reads CASSRGGQPNSPLHF. The CDR3 DNA reads as TGTGCCAGCAGCCGAGGCGGACAACCAAATTCACCCCTCCACTTT.

This chain links TRBV29-1 with TRBJ1-2, with D unclear. Germline values: CDR1 SQVTM, CDR2 ANQGSEA. V was cut by 4 bases and J by 6 bases, with 12 bases left in between. This CDR3 is 12 amino acids long. CDR3 loop: CSVALQKNGYTF. CDR3 sequence (DNA): TGCAGCGTTGCGCTACAGAAGAATGGCTACACCTTC.

This chain joins TRBV3-1 (or the pseudogene TRBV3-2) and TRBJ2-1, with D hard to call. Germline CDR1 is LGHDT and CDR2 is YNNKEL (reference sequence). This CDR3 is 12 amino acids long. Between the trimmed V and J ends, which lost 1 base and 5 bases, there was a span of 3 bases. In DNA, the CDR3 is TGTGCCAGCAGCCAAGCAGACAATGAGCAGTTCTTC. Its protein product is CASSQADNEQFF.

The chain carries TRBV3-1 (or the pseudogene TRBV3-2) and TRBJ2-1, with 7 bases fitting TRBD2. The CDR3 length is 17 residues. CDR1 and CDR2 (germline): LGHDT, YNNKEL (reference sequence). Germline trimming cut 0 bases from V and 12 bases from J; bases unmatched to any gene: 17. The CDR3: CASSQDGGRAGRTGQFF. In DNA, the CDR3 is TGTGCCAGCAGCCAAGATGGGGGGAGGGCCGGTCGGACGGGGCAGTTCTTC.

V and J are TRBV13 and TRBJ1-2; D remains ambiguous. The CDR3 runs to 13 residues. V lost 5 bases and J lost 4, with 11 bases in between. CDR1 PRHDT and CDR2 FYEKMQ come from the germline V gene (reference sequence). CDR3 coding DNA: TGTGCCAGCAGCCCTCGGGGAAGCTATGGCTACACCTTC. This sequence encodes CASSPRGSYGYTF.

The chain has TRBV7-6 and TRBJ2-5, with 8 bases that match TRBD2. Germline-derived CDR1 and CDR2 are SGHVS and FNYEAQ. The CDR3 contains 16 residues. With 1 base clipped from V and 7 bases from J, the junction kept 11 bases outside the gene matches. The CDR3 nucleotides read TGTGCCAGCAGCTTAGGGGCGGCGGGGGGTGTAGGGACCCAGTACTTC. Its translation: CASSLGAAGGVGTQYF.

The chain recombines TRBV18 with TRBJ2-2, with D possibly matching TRBD2 (5 bases). Germline-derived CDR1 and CDR2 are KGHSH and LQKENI. The CDR3 loop spans 15 amino acids. The ends were cut back, 3 bases at V and 8 bases at J, with 16 bases in the middle. In DNA form, the CDR3 reads TGTGCCAGCTCACCGGATAGAGGGTTGGCTGGGGAGCTGTTTTTT. The encoded protein is CASSPDRGLAGELFF.

This chain uses TRBV6-5 with TRBJ1-6; a possible D gene is TRBD1 (5 bases). The CDR3 runs to 14 residues. CDR1 is MNHEY and CDR2 is SVGAGI in the germline V gene. V shed 7 bases and J shed 0 bases, with 7 bases lying between them. The CDR3 is CASNQGSYNSPLHF. The CDR3 DNA sequence: TGTGCCAGCAACCAGGGCTCCTATAATTCACCCCTCCACTTT.

To note about this clone: Other DNA sequences in this sample translate to the same CDR3. This chain joins TRBV5-1 and TRBJ2-7; 8 bases map to TRBD1. With 0 bases clipped from V and 0 bases from J, the junction kept 2 bases outside the gene matches. Germline-derived CDR1 and CDR2 are SGHRS and YFSETQ. This CDR3 contains 15 residues. The CDR3 region has the DNA TGCGCCAGCAGCTTGGGGACAGGGATCTCCTACGAGCAGTACTTC. Its protein is CASSLGTGISYEQYF.

This clone came up once. The chain uses TRBV7-2 and TRBJ1-1; the D gene is possibly TRBD1 (6 bases). Germline V gives CDR1 SGHTA, CDR2 FQGNSA. This CDR3 has 15 amino acids. Trimming left V 3 bases short and J 10 bases short, with 21 bases between. CDR3 nucleotide sequence: TGTGCCAGCAGCTTGCCCAGAGAGAGGACAGTGGGAGCTTTCTTT. It specifies CASSLPRERTVGAFF.

The gene calls are TRBV7-2 and TRBJ2-3; 7 bases match TRBD2. The CDR3 is made up of 14 amino acids. J lost 3 bases, V lost 3 bases, and 3 bases had no gene match. The germline V gene has CDR1 SGHTA and CDR2 FQGNSA. The CDR3 here is CASSFRGGTDTQYF. CDR3 in DNA: TGTGCCAGCAGCTTCCGCGGGGGAACAGATACGCAGTATTTT.